Presented here are 24 T cell receptor beta chains from one specimen sequenced in a study of CD8+ T cells in alopecia areata. Investigators isolated RNA and reverse transcribed it into cDNA to act as the sequencing template. The data were produced by immunoSEQ multiplex PCR, yet TCRdb's version contains in-frame clones alone and is incomplete. This sample carries approximately 280,000 clones, roughly 50% of them seen once, and the ten largest clones take roughly 1.8%. As to treatment: oral pan-JAK inhibitor, 5-10 mg twice daily. Sequencing used CD4+ T cells sorted from blood, obtained at week 24, from a patient treated with tofacitinib. The origin of the receptors is a human donor with alopecia areata.

This clone was detected only once. J is TRBJ1-1 and V is TRBV30; possibly TRBD1 for D (5 bases). CDR1 GTSNPN and CDR2 SVGIG come from the germline V gene (reference sequence). The ends were cut back, 2 bases at V and 2 bases at J, with 9 bases in the middle. The CDR3 totals 13 residues. The CDR3 reads CAWSRDRNTEAFF. The CDR3 DNA sequence: TGTGCCTGGAGTCGAGACAGAAACACTGAAGCTTTCTTT.

This chain joins TRBV29-1 and TRBJ2-7, with 9 bases matching TRBD1. Germline assignment: CDR1 SQVTM and CDR2 ANQGSEA. V shed 7 bases and J 5 bases; nucleotides not matched to a gene: 6. The CDR3 is 12 amino acids. The CDR3, as DNA: TGCAGCGCCTGGGACAGGGCCAACGAGCAGTACTTC. This translates into CSAWDRANEQYF.

The V call is TRBV6-6, the J call TRBJ1-1, with 10 bases fitting TRBD1. Germline trimming cut 6 bases from V and 4 bases from J; bases unmatched to any gene: 5. CDR1 is MNHNY, CDR2 SVGAGI, per germline (reference sequence). The CDR3 has 14 amino acids. Written as DNA, the CDR3 is TGTGCCAGCAGCCGACAGGGGGCAGGCACTGAAGCTTTCTTT. Its translation: CASSRQGAGTEAFF.

This clone has just a few counts. The V and J genes are TRBV6-5 and TRBJ2-1, with 12 bases that match TRBD1. Germline-derived CDR1 and CDR2 are MNHEY and SVGAGI. The CDR3 extends over 14 amino acids. V was clipped by 10 bases and J by 6 bases; unmatched bases: 7. CDR3 in amino acids: CATRGTGGPNEQFF. The CDR3 DNA reads TGTGCCACCCGCGGGACAGGGGGCCCCAATGAGCAGTTCTTC.

The chain links TRBV2 to TRBJ2-5, with D tentatively TRBD1 or TRBD2 (6 bases each). This CDR3 region has 15 residues. V was shortened by 5 bases and J by 9 bases, with 22 bases between the two germline ends. CDR1 and CDR2 from the germline V gene are SNHLY and FYNNEI. CDR3 loop: CASSSSASDSGAQYF. The CDR3, as DNA: TGTGCCAGCAGTTCGTCGGCTAGCGACTCAGGGGCCCAGTACTTC.

The chain combines TRBV29-1 with TRBJ1-2, with 8 bases lining up with TRBD1. The CDR3 is 13 amino acids. With 4 bases clipped from V and 7 bases from J, the junction kept 8 bases outside the gene matches. From germline, CDR1 is SQVTM and CDR2 ANQGSEA. CDR3 protein: CSVAEPGTGGYTF. The CDR3 DNA reads TGCAGCGTTGCGGAACCGGGGACAGGTGGCTACACCTTC. The variable domain in full, with the rest retrieved from reference TRBV29-1 and TRBJ1-2, is SAVISQKPSRDICQRGTSLTIQCQVDSQVTMMFWYRQQPGQSLTLIATANQGSEATYESGFVIDKFPISRPNLTFSTLTVSNMSPEDSSIYLCSVAEPGTGGYTFGSGTRLTVV.

The chain uses TRBV9 and TRBJ1-1; unclear D gene. The CDR3 has 16 residues. V was pared by 4 bases and J by 0 bases, with 16 bases between. CDR1 and CDR2 (germline): SGDLS, YYNGEE. The CDR3 sequence is CASSPWRGELNTEAFF. The CDR3 DNA follows: TGTGCCAGCAGCCCTTGGCGCGGGGAACTGAACACTGAAGCTTTCTTT.

The chain combines TRBV29-1 with TRBJ1-2; D gene unclear. The CDR3 is 11 residues long. Trimming stripped 6 bases from V and 3 bases from J, with 8 bases between. The germline V gene has CDR1 SQVTM and CDR2 ANQGSEA. The CDR3 region has the DNA TGCAGCGTGTCCGGGGACTATGGCTACACCTTC. This gives the protein CSVSGDYGYTF.

The chain employs TRBV27 and TRBJ1-6; 7 bases match TRBD1. Germline CDR1 and CDR2: MNHEY and SMNVEV (reference sequence). J lost 8 bases, V lost 0 bases, and 4 bases had no gene match. The CDR3 spans 15 residues. In DNA, the CDR3 is TGTGCCAGCAGTTTATCAGGGGGCACTGATTCACCCCTCCACTTT. It codes for CASSLSGGTDSPLHF.

This chain links TRBV30 with TRBJ2-3; TRBD1 matches at 8 bases. Germline loops: CDR1 GTSNPN, CDR2 SVGIG (reference sequence). The CDR3 has 13 residues. V trimming: 4 bases; J trimming: 1 base; junction bases outside the gene matches: 1. The CDR3 protein is CAWTGGGTDTQYF. DNA of the CDR3: TGTGCCTGGACAGGGGGCGGCACAGATACGCAGTATTTT.

The table lists this clone with a few counts. The chain employs TRBV9 and TRBJ1-5; D possibly corresponds to TRBD1 (5 bases). V lost 1 base, J lost 5 bases, and 10 bases lay in between. The CDR3 spans 14 residues. Germline CDR1 and CDR2: SGDLS and YYNGEE. The CDR3 region is CASSVTSGYQPQHF. The CDR3 region has the DNA TGTGCCAGCAGCGTAACGTCAGGGTATCAGCCCCAGCATTTT.

The genes are TRBV5-6 and TRBJ2-3; 11 bases line up with TRBD2. This CDR3 comprises 17 residues. Germline V gene data show CDR1 as SGHDT and CDR2 as YYEEEE. The junction had 11 bases not matched to a gene; V was cut back by 2 bases and J by 6 bases. CDR3 bases: TGTGCCAGCAGCTTTGGCCCTCTAGCGGGGGGAGCCGATACGCAGTATTTT. Its protein is CASSFGPLAGGADTQYF.

This clone has just a few counts. The chain links TRBV7-2 to TRBJ2-1; 8 bases match TRBD2. Germline V gene sequence: CDR1 SGHTA, CDR2 FQGNSA. The CDR3 spans 16 residues. J gave up 2 bases and V 1 base, and 4 bases lay outside the gene matches. In DNA form, the CDR3 reads TGTGCCAGCAGCTTAGTAGCGGGGAACACCTACAATGAGCAGTTCTTC. It codes for CASSLVAGNTYNEQFF.

The table lists this clone with a count of one. The chain uses TRBV29-1 and TRBJ1-2, with 10 bases identical to TRBD1. The V gene end was trimmed by 6 bases and the J gene end by 4 bases; junction bases not matched to a gene: 8. Germline CDR1 reads SQVTM; CDR2 reads ANQGSEA. The CDR3 length is 14 residues. The CDR3 region is CSVWDRGFTYGYTF. CDR3 sequence (DNA): TGCAGCGTGTGGGACAGGGGCTTTACCTATGGCTACACCTTC.

This chain connects TRBV14 to TRBJ2-6; unclear D gene. This CDR3 has 12 residues. Germline CDR1 reads SGHDN; CDR2 reads FVKESK. V was cut by 4 bases and J by 3 bases, with 1 base left in between. The CDR3 loop is CASSRGANVLTF. For the CDR3, the DNA is TGTGCCAGCAGCCGTGGGGCCAACGTCCTGACTTTC. Using reference TRBV14 and TRBJ2-6 for the parts outside the CDR3, the full variable domain is EAGVTQFPSHSVIEKGQTVTLRCDPISGHDNLYWYRRVMGKEIKFLLHFVKESKQDESGMPNNRFLAERTGGTYSTLKVQPAELEDSGVYFCASSRGANVLTFGAGSRLTVL.

The chain is built from TRBV5-4 and TRBJ2-2, with D maybe TRBD2 (5 bases). There are 16 residues in the CDR3. The germline V gene has CDR1 SGHNT and CDR2 YYREEE (reference sequence). V dropped 4 bases and J dropped 1 base, with 14 bases sitting between them. This CDR3 reads CASSLPSSKNTGELFF. Here the CDR3 DNA reads TGTGCCAGCAGCCTACCTAGCTCTAAGAACACCGGGGAGCTGTTTTTT.

This chain joins TRBV5-1 and TRBJ2-2; TRBD1 or TRBD2 may be the D gene (5 bases each). From germline, CDR1 is SGHRS and CDR2 YFSETQ. The CDR3 contains 15 residues. V lost 2 bases and J lost 2, with 10 bases in between. The CDR3 sequence: CASSFDRLNTGELFF. CDR3 DNA: TGCGCCAGCAGCTTTGACAGACTAAACACCGGGGAGCTGTTTTTT.

The rearrangement joins TRBV29-1 to TRBJ2-2; 8 positions agree with TRBD1. This CDR3 has 15 residues. Germline trimming cut 7 bases from V and 0 bases from J; bases unmatched to any gene: 7. Germline assignment: CDR1 SQVTM and CDR2 ANQGSEA. DNA for the CDR3: TGCAGCGCTATCCCGGACAGGGCGAACACCGGGGAGCTGTTTTTT. It is translated as CSAIPDRANTGELFF.

The CDR3 DNA reads TGTGCCTGGAGGCGTAACGAGGGCTTGGTGGAAAGCACTGAAGCTTTCTTT. It codes for CAWRRNEGLVESTEAFF. The chain combines TRBV30 with TRBJ1-1; D gene ambiguous. This CDR3 region has 17 residues. V shed 3 bases and J shed 4 bases, with 24 bases lying between them. Germline CDR1 is GTSNPN and CDR2 is SVGIG (reference sequence).

This chain connects TRBV6-6 to TRBJ2-5; the match to TRBD1 covers 9 bases. Germline V gene lookup returns CDR1 MNHNY and CDR2 SVGAGI (reference sequence). The length of the CDR3 is 16 residues. Germline trimming cut 2 bases from V and 6 bases from J; bases unmatched to any gene: 10. In DNA form, the CDR3 reads TGTGCCAGCAGTTACGCCGACAGGGGGGCCAGGAAGACCCAGTACTTC. Encoded protein: CASSYADRGARKTQYF.

The chain carries TRBV11-2 and TRBJ2-7; the D is unclear. CDR3 length: 16 residues. In germline, CDR1 is SGHAT, CDR2 FQNNGV. Trimming pared 2 bases from V and 0 bases from J, leaving 14 bases between. The CDR3 protein is CASSLLGRKRSYEQYF. DNA for the CDR3: TGTGCCAGCAGCTTATTAGGGCGGAAACGCTCCTACGAGCAGTACTTC.

The chain recombines TRBV20-1 with TRBJ1-1; perhaps TRBD1 as D (6 bases). CDR1 and CDR2 from the germline V gene are DFQATT and SNEGSKA (reference sequence). With 6 bases removed from V and 7 bases from J, the gap between germline ends came to 12 bases. The CDR3 length is 11 residues. The CDR3 sequence is CSAQGQIEAFF. CDR3 coding DNA: TGCAGTGCCCAGGGGCAGATTGAAGCTTTCTTT.

The rearrangement links TRBV7-8 to TRBJ2-7; possible D gene TRBD1, 7 bases. The CDR3 spans 16 residues. V gave up 6 bases and J gave up 2 bases, with 20 bases separating them. CDR1 is SGHVS, CDR2 FQNEAQ, per germline. CDR3: CASSPRLGGLAYEQYF. CDR3 coding DNA: TGTGCCAGCAGTCCTCGACTAGGGGGCCTGGCCTACGAGCAGTACTTC.

The V gene is TRBV5-1, the J gene TRBJ1-2, with 7 bases identical to TRBD1. This CDR3 has 15 amino acids. Germline assignment: CDR1 SGHRS and CDR2 YFSETQ. The ends lost 6 bases at V and 2 bases at J; junction bases unmatched: 10. In DNA form, the CDR3 reads TGCGCCAGCACCATAAACCCGGGACAGAACTATGGCTACACCTTC. It encodes CASTINPGQNYGYTF. The full variable domain, completed using reference TRBV5-1 and TRBJ1-2, is KAGVTQTPRYLIKTRGQQVTLSCSPISGHRSVSWYQQTPGQGLQFLFEYFSETQRNKGNFPGRFSGRQFSNSRSEMNVSTLELGDSALYLCASTINPGQNYGYTFGSGTRLTVV.